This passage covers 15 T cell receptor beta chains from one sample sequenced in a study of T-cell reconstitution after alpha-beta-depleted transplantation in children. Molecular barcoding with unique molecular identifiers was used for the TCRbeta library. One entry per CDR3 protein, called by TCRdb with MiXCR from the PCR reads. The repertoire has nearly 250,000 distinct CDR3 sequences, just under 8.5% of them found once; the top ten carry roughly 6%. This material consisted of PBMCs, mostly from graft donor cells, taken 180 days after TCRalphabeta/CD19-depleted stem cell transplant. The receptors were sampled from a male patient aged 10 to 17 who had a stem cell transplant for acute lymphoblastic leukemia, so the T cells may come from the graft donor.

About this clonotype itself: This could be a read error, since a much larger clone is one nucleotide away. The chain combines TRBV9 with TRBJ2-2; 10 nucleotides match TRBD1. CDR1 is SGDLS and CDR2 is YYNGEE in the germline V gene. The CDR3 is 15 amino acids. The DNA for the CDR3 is TGTGCCAGCAGCCACCGGGACAGGGGCACCGGGGAGCTGGTTTTT. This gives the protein CASSHRDRGTGELVF.

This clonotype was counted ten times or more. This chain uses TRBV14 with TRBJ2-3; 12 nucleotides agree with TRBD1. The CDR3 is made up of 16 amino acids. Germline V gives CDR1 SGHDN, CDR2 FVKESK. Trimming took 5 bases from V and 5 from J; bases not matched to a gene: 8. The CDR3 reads CASSYGTGGRGDTQYF. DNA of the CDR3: TGTGCCAGCAGCTACGGGACAGGGGGCCGAGGAGATACGCAGTATTTT.

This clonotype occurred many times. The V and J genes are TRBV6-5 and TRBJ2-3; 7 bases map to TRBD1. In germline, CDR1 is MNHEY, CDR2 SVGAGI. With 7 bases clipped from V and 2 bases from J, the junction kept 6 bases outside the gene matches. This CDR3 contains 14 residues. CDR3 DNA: TGTGCCAGCACCCCCGGGACAGTCACAGATACGCAGTATTTT. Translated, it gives CASTPGTVTDTQYF.

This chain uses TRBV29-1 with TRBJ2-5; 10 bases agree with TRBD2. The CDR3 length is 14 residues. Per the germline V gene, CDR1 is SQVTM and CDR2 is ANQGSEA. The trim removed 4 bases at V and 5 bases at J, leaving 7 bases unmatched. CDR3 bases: TGCAGCGTTGGGTCGGGACTAGCGCAGGAGACCCAGTACTTC. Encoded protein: CSVGSGLAQETQYF.

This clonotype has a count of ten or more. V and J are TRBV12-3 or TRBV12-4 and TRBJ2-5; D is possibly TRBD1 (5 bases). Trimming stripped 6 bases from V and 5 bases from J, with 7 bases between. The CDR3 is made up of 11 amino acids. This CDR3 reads CASSNRETQYF. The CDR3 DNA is TGTGCCAGCAGCAACAGGGAGACCCAGTACTTC.

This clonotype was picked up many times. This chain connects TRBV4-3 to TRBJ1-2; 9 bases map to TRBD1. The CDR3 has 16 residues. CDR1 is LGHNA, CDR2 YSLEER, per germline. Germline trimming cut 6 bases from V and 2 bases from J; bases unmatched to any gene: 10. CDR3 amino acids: CASRQGAQNGNYGYTF. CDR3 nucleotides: TGCGCCAGCAGACAGGGGGCGCAAAATGGAAACTATGGCTACACCTTC.

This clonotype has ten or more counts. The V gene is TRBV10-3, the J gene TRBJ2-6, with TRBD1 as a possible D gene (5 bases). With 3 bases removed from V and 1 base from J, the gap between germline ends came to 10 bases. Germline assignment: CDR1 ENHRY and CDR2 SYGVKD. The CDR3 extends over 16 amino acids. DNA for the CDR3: TGTGCCATCAGTGAAGACAGAGGATCTGGGGCCAACGTCCTGACTTTC. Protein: CAISEDRGSGANVLTF.

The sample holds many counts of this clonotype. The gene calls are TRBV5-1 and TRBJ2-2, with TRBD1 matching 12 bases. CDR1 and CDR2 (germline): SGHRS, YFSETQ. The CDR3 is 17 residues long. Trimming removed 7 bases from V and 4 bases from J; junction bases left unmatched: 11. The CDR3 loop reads CASDRDRGPFGTGELFF. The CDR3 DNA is TGCGCCAGCGACCGGGACAGGGGGCCGTTTGGCACCGGGGAGCTGTTTTTT.

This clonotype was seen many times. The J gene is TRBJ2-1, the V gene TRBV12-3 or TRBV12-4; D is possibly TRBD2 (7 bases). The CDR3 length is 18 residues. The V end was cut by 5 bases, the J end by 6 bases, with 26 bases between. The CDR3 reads CASSPIRGGTSQVNEQFF. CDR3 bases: TGTGCCAGCAGTCCCATAAGGGGGGGGACCTCCCAGGTCAATGAGCAGTTCTTC.

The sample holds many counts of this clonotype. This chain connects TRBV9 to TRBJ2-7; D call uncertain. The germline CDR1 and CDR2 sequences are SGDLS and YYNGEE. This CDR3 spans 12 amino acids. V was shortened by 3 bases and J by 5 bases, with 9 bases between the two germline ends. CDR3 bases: TGTGCCAGCAGCGGACACGGCGACGAGCAGTACTTC. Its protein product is CASSGHGDEQYF. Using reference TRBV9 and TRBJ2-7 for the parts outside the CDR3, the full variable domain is DSGVTQTPKHLITATGQRVTLRCSPRSGDLSVYWYQQSLDQGLQFLIQYYNGEERAKGNILERFSAQQFPDLHSELNLSSLELGDSALYFCASSGHGDEQYFGPGTRLTVT.

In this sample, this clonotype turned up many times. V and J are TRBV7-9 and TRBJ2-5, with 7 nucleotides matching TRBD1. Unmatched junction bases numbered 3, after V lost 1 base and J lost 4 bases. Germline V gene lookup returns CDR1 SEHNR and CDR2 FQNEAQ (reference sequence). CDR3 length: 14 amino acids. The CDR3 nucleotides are TGTGCCAGCAGCTTAGTGGGGACAGCAGAGACCCAGTACTTC. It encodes CASSLVGTAETQYF.

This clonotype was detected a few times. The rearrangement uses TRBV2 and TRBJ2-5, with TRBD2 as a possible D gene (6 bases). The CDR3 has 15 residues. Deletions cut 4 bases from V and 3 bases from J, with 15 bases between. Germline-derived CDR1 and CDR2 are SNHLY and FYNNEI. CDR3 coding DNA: TGTGCCAGCAGTGCCGGGATGGAGGGCAAAGAGACCCAGTACTTC. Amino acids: CASSAGMEGKETQYF.

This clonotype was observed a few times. The CDR3 loop reads CASAREGLAGLSGEQFF. The CDR3 DNA reads as TGTGCCAGCGCAAGAGAGGGACTAGCGGGACTCAGTGGTGAGCAGTTCTTC. The genes are TRBV6-1 and TRBJ2-1, with 13 bases fitting TRBD2. The CDR3 has 17 residues. CDR1 is MNHNS and CDR2 is SASEGT in the germline V gene. The V segment lost 8 bases and the J segment 9 bases; nucleotides outside the gene matches: 16.

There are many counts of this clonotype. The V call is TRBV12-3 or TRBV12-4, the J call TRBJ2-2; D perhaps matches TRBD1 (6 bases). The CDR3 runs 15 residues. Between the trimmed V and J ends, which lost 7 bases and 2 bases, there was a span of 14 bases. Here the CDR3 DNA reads TGTGCCAGCATCAAGGACAGAGCCAACACCGGGGAGCTGTTTTTT. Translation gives CASIKDRANTGELFF.

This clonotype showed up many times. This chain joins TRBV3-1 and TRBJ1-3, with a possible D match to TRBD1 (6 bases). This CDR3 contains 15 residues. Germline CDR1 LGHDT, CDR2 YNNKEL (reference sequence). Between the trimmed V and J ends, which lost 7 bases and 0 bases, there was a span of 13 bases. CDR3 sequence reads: CASTRDIFSGNTIYF. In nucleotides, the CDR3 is TGTGCCAGCACCCGGGACATCTTCTCTGGAAACACCATATATTTT.